Below, 23 T cell receptor beta chains from the same sample are listed, as sequenced in a study of T cells in Graves' hyperthyroidism and ophthalmopathy. Template material for amplifying TCR beta CDR3 regions consisted of RNA transcripts. Researchers ran a first-round RT-PCR on the TCR CDR3 using the HTBI primer set. TCRdb used MiXCR to reprocess the multiplex PCR reads, holding one entry per CDR3 protein. The sample contains hundreds of thousands of distinct CDR3 sequences, around 22% of which appear only once. Sequencing input: blood. The receptors come from a man between 25 and 39 years old with Graves' ophthalmopathy.

This chain uses TRBV6-1 with TRBJ1-5; D not certain. V gave up 5 bases and J gave up 3 bases, with 17 bases separating them. The CDR3 extends over 16 amino acids. Germline loops: CDR1 MNHNS, CDR2 SASEGT. In DNA form, the CDR3 reads TGTGCCAGCAGTCCCAGTCGGAGGGAATCCAATCAGCCCCAGCATTTT. Translation: CASSPSRRESNQPQHF.

The gene calls are TRBV20-1 and TRBJ1-1, with 7 nucleotides matching TRBD1. V was pared by 3 bases and J by 8 bases, with 18 bases of the junction left unmatched. The CDR3 spans 16 residues. Per germline, CDR1 DFQATT and CDR2 SNEGSKA (reference sequence). The CDR3 reads CSARDHNRAWDSEAFF. DNA of the CDR3: TGCAGTGCTAGGGACCACAACCGGGCCTGGGACAGCGAAGCTTTCTTT.

For this clonotype: An end of the junction does not agree with germline; a read error may underlie this. J is TRBJ2-2 and V is TRBV12-3 or TRBV12-4; TRBD1 aligns across 7 bases. There are 15 residues in the CDR3. The CDR3 sequence: CACSPHRGGTGELFF. The CDR3 DNA is TGTGCCTGCAGTCCCCACAGGGGTGGCACCGGGGAGCTGTTTTTT.

The genes are TRBV10-2 and TRBJ2-7; D call uncertain. V lost 5 bases to trimming and J lost 5 bases, with 13 bases between them. The length of the CDR3 is 13 residues. Germline values: CDR1 WSHSY, CDR2 SAAADI. The CDR3: CASSILLKDEQYF. In nucleotides, the CDR3 is TGCGCCAGCAGTATACTACTCAAAGACGAGCAGTACTTC.

The chain uses TRBV10-2 and TRBJ1-1, with D possibly matching TRBD1 (6 bases). The CDR3 is 16 residues long. The germline V and J ends were trimmed by 5 bases and 1 base, with 17 bases remaining between them. Germline V gene lookup returns CDR1 WSHSY and CDR2 SAAADI. CDR3: CASSFRGGTRNTEAFF. CDR3 bases: TGCGCCAGCAGTTTTAGGGGCGGGACACGGAACACTGAAGCTTTCTTT.

This clonotype has only a few counts. J is TRBJ2-7 and V is TRBV7-9, with 8 bases identical to TRBD2. J lost 5 bases, V lost 5 bases, and 8 bases had no gene match. CDR1 SEHNR and CDR2 FQNEAQ come from the germline V gene (reference sequence). The CDR3 covers 14 residues. This CDR3 reads CASSLDRSGDEQYF. In DNA form, the CDR3 reads TGTGCCAGCAGCCTAGATCGTAGCGGGGACGAGCAGTACTTC.

This clonotype has at least ten counts. V and J are TRBV28 and TRBJ2-1; TRBD2 matches at 12 bases. The V segment lost 3 bases and the J segment 4 bases; nucleotides outside the gene matches: 10. The germline V gene encodes CDR1 MDHEN and CDR2 SYDVKM. The CDR3 covers 18 residues. CDR3 sequence reads: CASSFGLAGGPLYNEQFF. CDR3 coding DNA: TGTGCCAGCAGTTTTGGGCTAGCGGGAGGGCCATTGTACAATGAGCAGTTCTTC.

This clonotype was counted at least ten times. V and J are TRBV11-2 and TRBJ2-7, with 7 bases aligning to TRBD2. The germline gives CDR1 SGHAT, CDR2 FQNNGV. This CDR3 comprises 13 residues. V was pared by 7 bases and J by 2 bases, with 5 bases of the junction left unmatched. The CDR3 DNA reads TGTGCCAGCACTAAAGGGACTACCTACGAGCAGTACTTC. Residues: CASTKGTTYEQYF.

The chain combines TRBV7-9 with TRBJ2-7, with TRBD1 identical over 7 bases. Germline trimming cut 0 bases from V and 6 bases from J; bases unmatched to any gene: 5. The CDR3 spans 14 residues. The germline V gene encodes CDR1 SEHNR and CDR2 FQNEAQ (reference sequence). In nucleotides, the CDR3 is TGTGCCAGCAGCTTAGCACAGGGGTTCCGCGAGCAGTACTTC. Translation gives CASSLAQGFREQYF. The full variable domain, in which reference TRBV7-9 and TRBJ2-7 provide the parts outside the CDR3, is DTGVSQNPRHKITKRGQNVTFRCDPISEHNRLYWYRQTLGQGPEFLTYFQNEAQLEKSRLLSDRFSAERPKGSFSTLEIQRTEQGDSAMYLCASSLAQGFREQYFGPGTRLTVT.

The V gene is TRBV19, the J gene TRBJ2-7; D call uncertain. Trimming took off 4 bases at V and 5 bases at J, with 15 bases between the two ends. This CDR3 has 14 residues. In germline, CDR1 is LNHDA, CDR2 SQIVND (reference sequence). CDR3 nucleotides: TGTGCCAGTAGTAGCCGGCAAACCAAGAACGAGCAGTACTTC. Its protein is CASSSRQTKNEQYF.

The chain couples TRBV20-1 to TRBJ1-2; tentatively, D is TRBD1 (5 bases). The ends were cut back, 0 bases at V and 7 bases at J, with 18 bases in the middle. The CDR3 runs 15 residues. Germline V CDR1 and CDR2: DFQATT, SNEGSKA (reference sequence). DNA of the CDR3: TGCAGTGCTAGAGATCAGGGCCGGGATCGGGGTGGCTACACCTTC. This sequence encodes CSARDQGRDRGGYTF.

The rearrangement uses TRBV7-3 and TRBJ2-7; a possible D gene is TRBD1 (6 bases). Germline CDR1 is SGHTA and CDR2 is FQGTGA. This CDR3 has 12 amino acids. Trimming pared 1 base from V and 8 bases from J, leaving 9 bases between. The CDR3 DNA follows: TGTGCCAGCAGCTTAAACAGGGACAAGCAGTACTTC. This encodes CASSLNRDKQYF.

This clonotype showed up many times. The CDR3 here is CASSSALLAYEQYF. CDR3 in DNA: TGTGCCAGCAGCTCAGCCCTCCTCGCCTACGAGCAGTACTTC. This chain uses TRBV7-2 with TRBJ2-7; D not certain. V lost 4 bases to trimming and J lost 2 bases, with 12 bases between them. The CDR3 is 14 residues long. CDR1 is SGHTA, CDR2 FQGNSA, per germline.

The rearrangement uses TRBV12-5 and TRBJ1-1, with no clear D. V was trimmed by 4 bases and J by 8 bases, leaving 11 bases between them. CDR1 LGHNT and CDR2 FRNRAP come from the germline V gene. CDR3 size: 12 residues. Here the CDR3 reads CASGYPLGEAFF. CDR3 sequence (DNA): TGTGCTAGTGGTTACCCCTTGGGGGAAGCTTTCTTT. Based on the CDR3 plus reference TRBV12-5 and TRBJ1-1, the full variable domain is DARVTQTPRHKVTEMGQEVTMRCQPILGHNTVFWYRQTMMQGLELLAYFRNRAPLDDSGMPKDRFSAEMPDATLATLKIQPSEPRDSAVYFCASGYPLGEAFFGQGTRLTVV.

The rearrangement joins TRBV13 to TRBJ1-3; no definite D call. CDR3 size: 13 residues. Per germline, CDR1 PRHDT and CDR2 FYEKMQ (reference sequence). V lost 1 base and J lost 4, with 5 bases in between. In nucleotides, the CDR3 is TGTGCCAGCAGCTTAGTCATGGGAAACACCATATATTTT. This codes for CASSLVMGNTIYF. Full variable domain (missing parts from reference TRBV13 and TRBJ1-3): AAGVIQSPRHLIKEKRETATLKCYPIPRHDTVYWYQQGPGQDPQFLISFYEKMQSDKGSIPDRFSAQQFSDYHSELNMSSLELGDSALYFCASSLVMGNTIYFGEGSWLTVV.

This clonotype was counted ten times or more. The rearrangement links TRBV12-3 or TRBV12-4 to TRBJ1-2; 8 nucleotides align to TRBD1. The trim removed 4 bases at V and 4 bases at J, leaving 5 bases unmatched. This CDR3 contains 14 residues. The CDR3 bases are TGTGCCAGCAGTTCACAGGGGGGGGTCTATGGCTACACCTTC. It yields the protein CASSSQGGVYGYTF.

The chain carries TRBV30 and TRBJ2-6, with 8 bases fitting TRBD2. The germline V gene has CDR1 GTSNPN and CDR2 SVGIG (reference sequence). The CDR3 length is 16 residues. V dropped 8 bases and J dropped 0; count of bases not matched to a gene: 9. CDR3 in DNA: TGTGCCAGTTGCAGCGGGAGAACCTCTGGGGCCAACGTCCTGACTTTC. It specifies CASCSGRTSGANVLTF.

The rearrangement uses TRBV20-1 and TRBJ2-1; possibly TRBD2 for D (6 bases). The germline V and J ends were trimmed by 7 bases and 2 bases, with 15 bases remaining between them. The length of the CDR3 is 14 residues. Germline CDR1 reads DFQATT; CDR2 reads SNEGSKA (reference sequence). In nucleotides, the CDR3 is TGCAGTGGGATTAGCGGAGAAACCTACAATGAGCAGTTCTTC. It is translated as CSGISGETYNEQFF.

This chain connects TRBV10-1 to TRBJ2-1, with a weak D call TRBD2 (6 bases). CDR3 length equals 14 residues. Trimming left V 8 bases short and J 9 bases short, with 20 bases between. The germline V gene has CDR1 WNHNN and CDR2 SYGVQD (reference sequence). CDR3 coding DNA: TGCGCCAGCCAACTGGACCTCCGGAGGGCTGAGCAGTTCTTC. Translation gives CASQLDLRRAEQFF.

This clonotype was detected ten times or more. V and J are TRBV30 and TRBJ2-1; TRBD2 agrees at 13 bases. The CDR3 runs to 13 residues. V shed 4 bases, J shed 8 bases, and the junction held 2 bases outside the gene matches. The germline CDR1 and CDR2 sequences are GTSNPN and SVGIG (reference sequence). The CDR3 loop reads CAWNGLAGDEQFF. For the CDR3, the DNA is TGTGCCTGGAATGGACTAGCGGGAGATGAGCAGTTCTTC.

This clonotype appeared many times. The V call is TRBV7-3, the J call TRBJ2-1; a weak D match, TRBD2 (5 bases). V shed 4 bases and J shed 7 bases, with 14 bases lying between them. CDR1 and CDR2 from the germline V gene are SGHTA and FQGTGA. The CDR3 spans 14 residues. CDR3 bases: TGTGCCAGCAGCTCCGGGGTTCTGGGAAATGAGCAGTTCTTC. This codes for CASSSGVLGNEQFF.

The chain joins TRBV10-2 to TRBJ2-2; 8 bases line up with TRBD2. The length of the CDR3 is 14 residues. Germline values: CDR1 WSHSY, CDR2 SAAADI. After removal of 3 bases from V and 8 bases from J, the junction contained 5 bases not matched to a gene. The CDR3, as DNA: TGCGCCAGCAGTGAAGGCGGGAGGAGTGGGGAGCTGTTTTTT. Residues: CASSEGGRSGELFF.

The V gene is TRBV9, the J gene TRBJ1-2; D gene unclear. V was cut by 0 bases and J by 4 bases, with 13 bases left in between. The germline V gene has CDR1 SGDLS and CDR2 YYNGEE. The length of the CDR3 is 15 residues. Written as DNA, the CDR3 is TGTGCCAGCAGCGTAGCCCGGACCGGAGCCTATGGCTACACCTTC. Protein sequence: CASSVARTGAYGYTF.